The clone carrying this T cell receptor (beta chain) was detected ten times or more. What it binds is unknown. Exclusion applied to patients with other autoimmune diseases, uncontrolled infections, pregnancy or lactation. Germline CDR1 GTSNPN, CDR2 SVGIG (reference sequence). The CDR3 consists of 12 residues. With 2 bases removed from V and 2 bases from J, the gap between germline ends came to 7 bases. Amplification from RNA transcripts yielded the TCR beta CDR3 regions. Second-round multiplex PCR came after a first-round RT-PCR that employed HTBI primers. TCRdb re-analysed the multiplex PCR reads in MiXCR, keeping a single row per CDR3 protein. The sample gives 40,000 to 45,000 distinct CDR3 sequences, under 65% of which show up once; less than 20% is in the top ten. These data come from a study of Graves' ophthalmopathy and Graves' hyperthyroidism. Study as a whole: Sampling took place at initial diagnosis, with peripheral blood obtained before any treatment. Study findings and constraints: Most expanded clonotypes from thyroid (those above 0.001 frequency) were also found in blood. Sensitivity reached 87.88% and specificity approximately 81% for a 13-signature model separating ophthalmopathy from stable hyperthyroidism.

This receptor was taken from an adult man with Graves' ophthalmopathy. The chain recombines TRBV30 with TRBJ2-7; D is unclear. Sequencing was performed on peripheral blood. For the CDR3, the DNA is TGTGCCTGGAGTAAGGGTCCCTACGAGCAGTACTTC. Protein: CAWSKGPYEQYF.